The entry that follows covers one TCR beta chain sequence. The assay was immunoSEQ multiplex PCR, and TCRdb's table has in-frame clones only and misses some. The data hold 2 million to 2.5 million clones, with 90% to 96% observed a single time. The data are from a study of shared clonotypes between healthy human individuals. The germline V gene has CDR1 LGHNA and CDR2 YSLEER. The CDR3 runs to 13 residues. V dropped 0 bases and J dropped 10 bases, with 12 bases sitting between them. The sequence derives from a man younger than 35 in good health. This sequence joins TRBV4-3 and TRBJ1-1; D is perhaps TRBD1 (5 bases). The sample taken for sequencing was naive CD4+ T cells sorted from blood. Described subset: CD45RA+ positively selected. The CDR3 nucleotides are TGCGCCAGCAGCCAAGAGGAGGCAGGGAGAGCTTTCTTT. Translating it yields CASSQEEAGRAFF.